Shown below are 21 T cell receptor beta chains from a single sample sequenced in a study of post-analysis software for immune sequencing data. No antigen has been identified for these receptors. The study's findings and limits: TRBV segments more frequent in patients than in controls numbered a few and included TRBV5-6, TRBV5-1 and TRBV20-1.

TCR beta libraries were prepared from cDNA with unique molecular identifiers. MiXCR, applied by TCRdb to the PCR reads, yields one record per CDR3 protein. Of 450,000 or so distinct CDR3 sequences listed, roughly 46% are singletons. The source material was blood. These receptors were collected from a girl aged 10 to 17 with multiple sclerosis.

J is TRBJ2-3 and V is TRBV20-1; TRBD2 matches at 9 bases. Germline V gives CDR1 DFQATT, CDR2 SNEGSKA (reference sequence). The CDR3 spans 15 residues. With 3 bases clipped from V and 5 bases from J, the junction kept 9 bases outside the gene matches. CDR3 residues: CSASGASGNQDTQYF. Here the CDR3 DNA reads TGCAGTGCTAGCGGCGCTAGCGGGAACCAAGATACGCAGTATTTT.

CDR3: CAISERGGALGYTF. Written as DNA, the CDR3 is TGTGCCATCAGTGAGAGAGGGGGCGCCTTAGGCTACACCTTC. The V and J genes are TRBV10-3 and TRBJ1-2; 7 nucleotides match TRBD1. Per the germline V gene, CDR1 is ENHRY and CDR2 is SYGVKD. The CDR3 is 14 residues long. J lost 8 bases, V lost 2 bases, and 8 bases had no gene match.

The V call is TRBV20-1, the J call TRBJ2-5; the match to TRBD2 covers 9 bases. Germline V lookup: CDR1 DFQATT, CDR2 SNEGSKA (reference sequence). The trim removed 0 bases at V and 0 bases at J, leaving 5 bases unmatched. The CDR3 totals 16 residues. The CDR3 DNA follows: TGCAGTGCTAGAGATTTGGCTAGCGGGGACCAAGAGACCCAGTACTTC. Translated: CSARDLASGDQETQYF.

The V call is TRBV4-1, the J call TRBJ2-3; maybe TRBD1 (6 bases). CDR1 is MGHRA, CDR2 YSYEKL, per germline. The CDR3 consists of 17 residues. The V gene lost 1 base and the J gene lost 0 bases, with 14 bases spanning the gap. The CDR3 protein is CASSQVRGLDSTDTQYF. For the CDR3, the DNA is TGCGCCAGCAGCCAAGTGAGGGGGTTGGACAGCACAGATACGCAGTATTTT.

This clonotype came up a few times. V and J are TRBV29-1 and TRBJ2-1; the D gene is possibly TRBD2 (5 bases). Looked up from germline, CDR1 is SQVTM and CDR2 is ANQGSEA. The length of the CDR3 is 11 residues. Trimming removed 3 bases from V and 6 bases from J, with 6 bases in between. DNA of the CDR3: TGCAGCGTTGAGAGGGTCAATGAGCAGTTCTTC. Translating it yields CSVERVNEQFF.

This rearrangement joins TRBV12-3 or TRBV12-4 to TRBJ2-6, with a weak D call TRBD1 (6 bases). The CDR3 extends over 16 amino acids. V was cut by 5 bases and J by 4 bases, with 15 bases left in between. CDR3 residues: CASSPPGAYGANVLTF. The DNA of the CDR3 is TGTGCCAGCAGTCCGCCAGGGGCGTACGGGGCCAACGTCCTGACTTTC.

The V call is TRBV7-2, the J call TRBJ2-3, with 13 bases aligning to TRBD2. From germline, CDR1 is SGHTA and CDR2 FQGNSA. V shed 0 bases and J 4 bases; nucleotides not matched to a gene: 10. This CDR3 has 19 amino acids. Here the CDR3 reads CASSLAGGGLAGRADTQYF. The CDR3 coding sequence is TGTGCCAGCAGCTTAGCGGGAGGGGGACTAGCGGGGAGGGCAGATACGCAGTATTTT.

The CDR3 DNA follows: TGTGCCAGCTCAATGAGAGCAGGGGCTTTACCCTACGAGCAGTACTTC. This gives the protein CASSMRAGALPYEQYF. The V and J genes are TRBV18 and TRBJ2-7; D is perhaps TRBD1 (6 bases). This CDR3 comprises 16 residues. The germline V and J ends were trimmed by 5 bases and 2 bases, with 19 bases remaining between them. Germline V gene data show CDR1 as KGHSH and CDR2 as LQKENI.

This clonotype was detected a few times. This chain's CDR3 is CASSVGQGGETQYF. The CDR3 DNA is TGCGCCAGCAGCGTGGGACAGGGAGGAGAGACCCAGTACTTC. This sequence joins TRBV5-1 and TRBJ2-5; TRBD1 aligns across 9 bases. CDR1 is SGHRS, CDR2 YFSETQ, per germline. The CDR3 consists of 14 residues. V trimming: 4 bases; J trimming: 4 bases; junction bases outside the gene matches: 5.

The chain uses TRBV6-6 and TRBJ1-2, with D perhaps matching TRBD1 (6 bases). This CDR3 contains 13 residues. Germline CDR1 is MNHNY and CDR2 is SVGAGI (reference sequence). Trimming took 8 bases from V and 4 from J, leaving 14 bases between them. DNA for the CDR3: TGTGCCAGCCTTTATACAGGGATCTATGGCTACACCTTC. The encoded protein is CASLYTGIYGYTF.

This clonotype was observed a few times. V usage is TRBV20-1 and J usage is TRBJ2-1; D might be TRBD2 (6 bases). The CDR3 length is 14 residues. Trimming pared 5 bases from V and 4 bases from J, leaving 15 bases between. Per the germline V gene, CDR1 is DFQATT and CDR2 is SNEGSKA (reference sequence). CDR3 sequence (DNA): TGCAGTGCTGCGGGGATCCTGCATTACAATGAGCAGTTCTTC. Its protein is CSAAGILHYNEQFF.

The J gene is TRBJ1-5, the V gene TRBV28; D not resolved. This CDR3 has 11 residues. Germline V lookup: CDR1 MDHEN, CDR2 SYDVKM. With 2 bases removed from V and 6 bases from J, the gap between germline ends came to 2 bases. CDR3 amino acids: CASSLGQPQHF. The CDR3 coding sequence is TGTGCCAGCAGTTTAGGTCAGCCCCAGCATTTT.

This clonotype was found many times. CDR3 residues: CASRTSGSSYNEQFF. In DNA form, the CDR3 reads TGTGCCAGCAGGACTAGCGGGAGCTCCTACAATGAGCAGTTCTTC. V and J are TRBV2 and TRBJ2-1; 12 bases are a match to TRBD2. After removal of 6 bases from V and 0 bases from J, the junction contained 0 bases not matched to a gene. The CDR3 extends over 15 amino acids. Germline V gene lookup returns CDR1 SNHLY and CDR2 FYNNEI.

A few counts support this clonotype. This rearrangement joins TRBV29-1 to TRBJ1-2, with D possibly matching TRBD1 (5 bases). CDR1 SQVTM and CDR2 ANQGSEA come from the germline V gene. The V end was cut by 2 bases, the J end by 6 bases, with 16 bases between. The CDR3 has 14 amino acids. CDR3 nucleotide sequence: TGCAGCGTTGAAAGGGGTGCTAAGCCGGATGGCTACACCTTC. Translating gives CSVERGAKPDGYTF. Supplemented by reference TRBV29-1 and TRBJ1-2, the full variable domain reads SAVISQKPSRDICQRGTSLTIQCQVDSQVTMMFWYRQQPGQSLTLIATANQGSEATYESGFVIDKFPISRPNLTFSTLTVSNMSPEDSSIYLCSVERGAKPDGYTFGSGTRLTVV.

This clonotype was picked up a small number of times. The chain uses TRBV12-3 or TRBV12-4 and TRBJ1-1; D unclear. The length of the CDR3 is 13 residues. V shed 5 bases and J shed 6 bases, with 13 bases lying between them. The CDR3 region is CASSPGVFAEAFF. The CDR3 nucleotides read TGTGCCAGCAGTCCCGGGGTTTTCGCTGAAGCTTTCTTT.

This clonotype was seen many times. This chain uses TRBV7-3 with TRBJ2-3, with 8 bases aligning to TRBD2. With 3 bases clipped from V and 5 bases from J, the junction kept 4 bases outside the gene matches. Germline V gives CDR1 SGHTA, CDR2 FQGTGA. The CDR3 runs 14 residues. This CDR3 reads CASSLMSGGDTQYF. In DNA, the CDR3 is TGTGCCAGCAGCTTGATGAGCGGGGGAGATACGCAGTATTTT.

This sequence joins TRBV12-3 or TRBV12-4 and TRBJ2-7; 7 nucleotides align to TRBD1. The trim removed 1 base at V and 3 bases at J, leaving 3 bases unmatched. The CDR3 consists of 14 residues. The DNA for the CDR3 is TGTGCCAGCAGTTTAGTGGGACAGTACTACGAGCAGTACTTC. Its protein is CASSLVGQYYEQYF.

In this sample, this clonotype turned up a few times. The chain has TRBV2 and TRBJ1-1; 7 nucleotides agree with TRBD1. J was trimmed by 3 bases and V by 8 bases; bases with no gene match: 6. CDR3 length: 13 residues. CDR1 and CDR2 (germline): SNHLY, FYNNEI. The CDR3, as DNA: TGTGCCAGCCAGGGGGAGAGGGACACTGAAGCTTTCTTT. It translates to CASQGERDTEAFF.

The rearrangement joins TRBV12-3 or TRBV12-4 to TRBJ1-2, with TRBD1 as a possible D gene (6 bases). This CDR3 contains 16 residues. Trimming took off 3 bases at V and 8 bases at J, with 22 bases between the two ends. CDR3 protein: CASSFYPPGGSHGYTF. Written as DNA, the CDR3 is TGTGCCAGCAGTTTTTATCCCCCGGGGGGCTCGCACGGCTACACCTTC.

The chain employs TRBV4-1 and TRBJ2-3; possible D gene TRBD2, 6 bases. Germline CDR1 is MGHRA and CDR2 is YSYEKL. V was trimmed by 2 bases and J by 1 base, leaving 10 bases between them. The CDR3 runs 15 residues. The CDR3 loop reads CASSQQPSGTDTQYF. DNA of the CDR3: TGCGCCAGCAGCCAACAACCTAGCGGCACAGATACGCAGTATTTT.

This clonotype showed up just a few times. The V gene is TRBV6-5, the J gene TRBJ1-2; 10 bases are shared with TRBD1. This CDR3 spans 15 amino acids. Per germline, CDR1 MNHEY and CDR2 SVGAGI. The trim removed 7 bases at V and 7 bases at J, leaving 12 bases unmatched. The CDR3 is CASTLGTGDLGGYTF. CDR3 coding DNA: TGTGCCAGCACCTTGGGGACAGGGGATCTTGGTGGCTACACCTTC.